This passage covers 20 T cell receptor beta chains from one sample sequenced in a study of cytotoxic CD8 clonotypes in ibrutinib-treated CLL. Clones were read by immunoSEQ multiplex PCR, and TCRdb kept only the in-frame ones, dropping some. The sample contains 65,000 to 85,000 clones, roughly 83% of which appear only once. The sample here was PBMCs, taken after 24 months of ibrutinib treatment. The source of these receptors is a human donor with chronic lymphocytic leukemia.

The chain has TRBV20-1 and TRBJ2-7; no clear D. V was trimmed by 6 bases and J by 3 bases, leaving 9 bases between them. The V gene's germline CDR1 is DFQATT and CDR2 SNEGSKA (reference sequence). The CDR3 covers 11 residues. CDR3 residues: CSADIVYEQYF. CDR3 DNA: TGCAGTGCCGACATAGTCTACGAGCAGTACTTC.

The rearrangement joins TRBV19 to TRBJ2-2, with D unresolved. The CDR3 has 11 residues. Germline loops: CDR1 LNHDA, CDR2 SQIVND (reference sequence). V lost 9 bases and J 4 bases, leaving 6 bases between the germline ends. CDR3 DNA: TGTGCCAGCCTCGGCACCGGGGAGCTGTTTTTT. It is translated as CASLGTGELFF.

This chain uses TRBV10-2 with TRBJ2-1; the match to TRBD2 covers 11 bases. There are 15 residues in the CDR3. Germline CDR1 reads WSHSY; CDR2 reads SAAADI. Trimming took 6 bases from V and 7 from J; bases not matched to a gene: 8. The CDR3 is CASRETSGNLNEQFF. The CDR3 bases are TGCGCCAGCAGAGAGACTAGCGGGAACCTTAATGAGCAGTTCTTC.

This chain uses TRBV4-2 with TRBJ1-2; 9 bases match TRBD1. In germline, CDR1 is LGHNA, CDR2 YNFKEQ. The CDR3 sequence is 14 residues long. J lost 7 bases, V lost 2 bases, and 5 bases had no gene match. In DNA, the CDR3 is TGTGCCAGCAGCCAACAGGGACAGGGCAGTGGCTACACCTTC. Translating gives CASSQQGQGSGYTF.

This chain connects TRBV18 to TRBJ2-2, with D maybe TRBD1 (5 bases). Germline V gives CDR1 KGHSH, CDR2 LQKENI. V dropped 1 base and J dropped 5 bases, with 8 bases sitting between them. This CDR3 has 14 amino acids. As DNA, the CDR3 is TGTGCCAGCTCACCACAGGGGCGGACCGGGGAGCTGTTTTTT. This codes for CASSPQGRTGELFF.

The chain has TRBV5-1 and TRBJ2-5; the D call may be TRBD1 or TRBD2 (5 bases each). CDR3 size: 14 residues. Germline values: CDR1 SGHRS, CDR2 YFSETQ. V lost 3 bases to trimming and J lost 1 base, with 10 bases between them. CDR3 sequence: CASSSGRLQETQYF. CDR3 sequence (DNA): TGCGCCAGCAGCTCGGGACGGCTCCAAGAGACCCAGTACTTC.

This clone was seen only a few times. The genes are TRBV7-9 and TRBJ2-7; D is possibly TRBD2 (5 bases). This CDR3 region has 12 residues. Germline V gene lookup returns CDR1 SEHNR and CDR2 FQNEAQ (reference sequence). The V and J ends lost 4 bases and 11 bases respectively, with 15 bases between them. The CDR3 region has the DNA TGTGCCAGCAGCTCCGGGGAGAGGTCGGAGTACTTC. Translation gives CASSSGERSEYF. The whole variable domain, filled in from reference TRBV7-9 and TRBJ2-7, reads DTGVSQNPRHKITKRGQNVTFRCDPISEHNRLYWYRQTLGQGPEFLTYFQNEAQLEKSRLLSDRFSAERPKGSFSTLEIQRTEQGDSAMYLCASSSGERSEYFGPGTRLTVT.

The table lists this clone with a few counts. The rearrangement links TRBV5-6 to TRBJ2-7; 7 nucleotides align to TRBD1. Looked up from germline, CDR1 is SGHDT and CDR2 is YYEEEE. J gave up 0 bases and V 5 bases, and 5 bases lay outside the gene matches. The CDR3 is 14 amino acids. CDR3 loop: CASRPTGNSYEQYF. CDR3 bases: TGTGCCAGCAGACCGACAGGGAACTCCTACGAGCAGTACTTC.

The chain uses TRBV6-6 and TRBJ2-2, with D uncertain. The CDR3 has 11 amino acids. Germline V gives CDR1 MNHNY, CDR2 SVGAGI (reference sequence). The V end was cut by 7 bases, the J end by 8 bases, with 8 bases between. CDR3 sequence (DNA): TGTGCCAGCACTATAGGAGGGGAGCTGTTTTTT. Encoded protein: CASTIGGELFF.

This chain joins TRBV27 and TRBJ2-2; D not resolved. Trimming removed 6 bases at V and 6 bases at J, with 17 bases between. Germline values: CDR1 MNHEY, CDR2 SMNVEV (reference sequence). This CDR3 region has 15 residues. In DNA form, the CDR3 reads TGTGCCAGCAGCCCCCGGGCCGCGATTCCCGGGGAGCTGTTTTTT. It codes for CASSPRAAIPGELFF.

V gene TRBV7-9 combines with J gene TRBJ2-3; possibly TRBD2 for D (5 bases). The CDR3 extends over 15 amino acids. Germline CDR1 and CDR2: SEHNR and FQNEAQ (reference sequence). With 5 bases removed from V and 1 base from J, the gap between germline ends came to 13 bases. The CDR3 here is CASSISGHGTDTQYF. As DNA, the CDR3 is TGTGCCAGCAGCATAAGCGGCCACGGCACAGATACGCAGTATTTT.

This clone was observed once. This chain's CDR3 is CASTPRDRDNSPLHF. The CDR3 nucleotides read TGTGCCAGCACCCCCAGGGACAGGGATAATTCACCCCTCCACTTT. The rearrangement joins TRBV25-1 to TRBJ1-6; the match to TRBD1 covers 9 bases. V dropped 7 bases and J dropped 5; count of bases not matched to a gene: 6. CDR3 length: 15 residues. Germline lookup yields CDR1 MGHDK and CDR2 SYGVNS.

This clone appeared a single time. V is TRBV9 and J is TRBJ2-3; D possibly corresponds to TRBD2 (6 bases). CDR3 length equals 15 residues. Deletions cut 0 bases from V and 6 bases from J, with 14 bases between. CDR1 is SGDLS, CDR2 YYNGEE, per germline. The CDR3 nucleotides are TGTGCCAGCAGCGTAGGACCAGGGAGCGGGGATACGCAGTATTTT. This sequence encodes CASSVGPGSGDTQYF.

This sequence joins TRBV19 and TRBJ1-1; a weak D match, TRBD1 (6 bases). CDR3 size: 15 residues. The V gene's germline CDR1 is LNHDA and CDR2 SQIVND (reference sequence). The V and J ends lost 2 bases and 11 bases respectively, with 21 bases between them. Here the CDR3 DNA reads TGTGCCAGTAGTATACCCCTCGGACAGTCTCCCTGGGCTTTCTTT. This encodes CASSIPLGQSPWAFF.

This clone has just a few counts. The CDR3 loop is CASSSLGQGGNQPQHF. CDR3 DNA sequence: TGTGCCAGCAGCTCACTCGGACAGGGGGGGAATCAGCCCCAGCATTTT. The chain recombines TRBV5-6 with TRBJ1-5, with 10 bases aligning to TRBD1. The CDR3 loop spans 16 amino acids. Per the germline V gene, CDR1 is SGHDT and CDR2 is YYEEEE. J was trimmed by 4 bases and V by 3 bases; bases with no gene match: 7.

This clone is termed large. V usage is TRBV28 and J usage is TRBJ1-4; D might be TRBD1 (6 bases). V dropped 6 bases and J dropped 5 bases, with 13 bases sitting between them. The CDR3 is 14 amino acids. The germline V gene has CDR1 MDHEN and CDR2 SYDVKM. The CDR3 DNA reads TGTGCCAGCAGCTCCGGACAGAAAAATGAAAAACTGTTTTTT. It translates to CASSSGQKNEKLFF. The entire variable domain, with the rest obtained from reference TRBV28 and TRBJ1-4, is as follows: DVKVTQSSRYLVKRTGEKVFLECVQDMDHENMFWYRQDPGLGLRLIYFSYDVKMKEKGDIPEGYSVSREKKERFSLILESASTNQTSMYLCASSSGQKNEKLFFGSGTQLSVL.

This chain links TRBV12-5 with TRBJ2-5; 7 positions agree with TRBD1. The CDR3 length is 15 residues. Losses at the gene ends were 7 bases for V and 7 bases for J; bases not matched to a gene: 15. Looked up from germline, CDR1 is LGHNT and CDR2 is FRNRAP. The CDR3 here is CASALSQGGVGTQYF. As DNA, the CDR3 is TGTGCTAGTGCCCTCTCGCAAGGGGGCGTTGGGACCCAGTACTTC.

The V call is TRBV9, the J call TRBJ2-7; TRBD1 matches 7 bases. The V segment lost 4 bases and the J segment 2 bases; nucleotides outside the gene matches: 12. This CDR3 has 16 residues. Germline V lookup: CDR1 SGDLS, CDR2 YYNGEE. The CDR3 DNA reads as TGTGCCAGCAGCCCCCACCGGACAGGAACGACCTACGAGCAGTACTTC. Residues: CASSPHRTGTTYEQYF.

The CDR3 region has the DNA TGTGCCAGCAGCTTAAGACTAGCCTCCAACCTTCCCTACGAGCAGTACTTC. As protein: CASSLRLASNLPYEQYF. The chain combines TRBV7-2 with TRBJ2-7; 7 bases are shared with TRBD2. The germline V gene has CDR1 SGHTA and CDR2 FQGNSA. Unmatched junction bases numbered 12, after V lost 2 bases and J lost 2 bases. The CDR3 has 17 amino acids.

This chain joins TRBV6-6 and TRBJ1-1, with no clear D. The germline V and J ends were trimmed by 1 base and 5 bases, with 14 bases remaining between them. The CDR3 sequence is 15 residues long. Germline V gene sequence: CDR1 MNHNY, CDR2 SVGAGI (reference sequence). The CDR3 is CASSYLSSRFTEAFF. CDR3 coding DNA: TGTGCCAGCAGTTACTTAAGTTCGCGGTTTACTGAAGCTTTCTTT.